This TCR beta chain appears in the sequencing data of a study of cytomegalovirus exposure and HLA in healthy donors. This clone was seen only once. What it binds is unknown. Trimming took off 0 bases at V and 8 bases at J, with 11 bases between the two ends. Germline assignment: CDR1 SGDLS and CDR2 YYNGEE. This CDR3 region has 13 residues. Researchers ran the PCR with 60 Vbeta and 13 Jbeta primers. TCRdb keeps only in-frame clones here, not all; method: immunoSEQ multiplex PCR. The profile covers roughly 200,000 clones, with 70% to 85% appearing a single time and roughly 0.58% taken by the ten largest. General study points: The study recorded 160 or so TCR beta chains that were cytomegalovirus-associated. At a 0.05 false discovery rate, a later analysis found roughly 17,000 TCR beta sequences to be associated with HLA alleles.

This TCR came from a middle-aged woman in good health and CMV-seronegative. The genes are TRBV9 and TRBJ1-1; maybe TRBD1 (5 bases). Specimen: PBMCs. The CDR3 loop is CASSVGGVGEAFF. The CDR3 DNA sequence: TGTGCCAGCAGCGTAGGGGGGGTTGGGGAAGCTTTCTTT.